This TCR beta chain was recovered during a study of blood T cells in healthy people across ages. The CDR3 spans 17 residues. Germline V gene data show CDR1 as SGDLS and CDR2 as YYNGEE. V was pared by 0 bases and J by 0 bases, with 13 bases between. Concerning this clonotype: Its specificity is unknown.

A second roughly 6 to 12 cycle PCR used barcoded and J-beta primers. TCRdb re-called the 5' RACE reads through MiXCR, storing one row per CDR3 protein. The table shows about 970,000 distinct CDR3 sequences, with about 53% occurring only once. Points from the study as a whole: With donor CMV status unknown, expanded clonotype changes were possibly confounded. Samples with more naive T cells showed higher observed beta diversity.

Input material: blood. The chain couples TRBV9 to TRBJ2-1; the D gene is possibly TRBD1 (5 bases). The receptor comes from a woman aged 60-75 years in good health. CDR3 amino acids: CASSVALGDGSYNEQFF. DNA of the CDR3: TGTGCCAGCAGCGTAGCTTTAGGGGATGGCTCCTACAATGAGCAGTTCTTC.